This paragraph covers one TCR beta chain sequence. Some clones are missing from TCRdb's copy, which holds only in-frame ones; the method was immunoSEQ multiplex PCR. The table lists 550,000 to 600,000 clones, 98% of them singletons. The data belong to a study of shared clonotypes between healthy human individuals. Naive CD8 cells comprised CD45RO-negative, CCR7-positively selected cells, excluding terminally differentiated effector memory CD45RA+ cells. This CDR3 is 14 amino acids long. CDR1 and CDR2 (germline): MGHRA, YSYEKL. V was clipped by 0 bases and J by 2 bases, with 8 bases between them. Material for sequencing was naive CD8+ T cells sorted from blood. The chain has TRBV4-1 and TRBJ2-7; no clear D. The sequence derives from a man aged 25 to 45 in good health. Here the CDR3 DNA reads TGCGCCAGCAGCCAAGAATGGCAGCCCTACGAGCAGTACTTC. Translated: CASSQEWQPYEQYF.